This is a list of T cell receptor beta chains from one sample in a study of shared clonotypes between healthy human individuals. Assay: immunoSEQ multiplex PCR; the TCRdb copy retains only in-frame clones and omits some. Counted here are some 2.4 million clones, approximately 93% occurring once; the ten biggest clones make up around 0.37%. The sample comprised naive CD4+ T cells from PBMCs. The receptors here all came from a young man in good health. Some clones in this sample may be carry-over from other donors' samples. Both conserved end residues are part of each CDR3. A D gene is named only where the DNA matches it firmly.

j_gene,v_gene,d_gene,CDR3aa,CDR3nt
TRBJ2-7,TRBV5-1,.,CASSLPDSYEQYF,TGCGCCAGCAGCTTGCCGGATTCCTACGAGCAGTACTTC
TRBJ2-7,TRBV11-2,.,CASSSQGPIYEQYF,TGTGCCAGCAGCTCTCAGGGGCCTATCTACGAGCAGTACTTC
TRBJ2-7,TRBV7-9,.,CASSLGGTVFSYEQYF,TGTGCCAGCAGCTTAGGGGGGACGGTCTTCTCCTACGAGCAGTACTTC
TRBJ2-1,TRBV30,.,CAWFGAGPLSSYNEQFF,TGTGCCTGGTTCGGGGCGGGGCCGCTTTCTTCCTACAATGAGCAGTTCTTC
TRBJ1-2,TRBV28,.,CASSLVAGTADERGMAF,TGTGCCAGCAGTTTGGTGGCCGGGACCGCTGACGAGAGGGGGATGGCCTTC
TRBJ1-1,TRBV18,.,CASSPEAPIEAFF,TGTGCCAGCTCCCCCGAGGCGCCTATTGAAGCTTTCTTT
TRBJ2-1,TRBV11-2,TRBD2,CASHSLRPGTSGSYNEQFF,TGTGCCAGCCACTCTCTACGTCCCGGGACTAGCGGGAGCTACAATGAGCAGTTCTTC
TRBJ1-3,TRBV5-4,TRBD1,CASSTQGAYENTIYF,TGTGCCAGCAGTACACAGGGGGCGTACGAAAACACCATATATTTT
TRBJ2-7,TRBV7-3,.,CASSPNTPGEGAYEQYF,TGTGCCAGCAGCCCGAACACCCCAGGGGAGGGGGCCTACGAGCAGTACTTC
TRBJ2-3,TRBV18,TRBD2,CASSGRDQNRDTQYF,TGTGCCAGCTCAGGGAGGGACCAAAACAGGGATACGCAGTATTTT
TRBJ2-5,TRBV18,.,CASSPTANYQETQYF,TGTGCCAGCTCACCGACAGCAAACTACCAAGAGACCCAGTACTTC
TRBJ2-7,TRBV6-6,.,CASSYGGALSYEQYF,TGTGCCAGCAGTTACGGGGGTGCTCTCTCCTACGAGCAGTACTTC
TRBJ2-1,TRBV12-5,.,CASGLGLTEDNEQFF,TGTGCTAGTGGTTTGGGCCTTACCGAGGACAATGAGCAGTTCTTC
TRBJ2-7,TRBV29-1,.,CSVVDQIYEQYF,TGCAGCGTTGTGGACCAAATCTACGAGCAGTACTTC
TRBJ2-7,TRBV18,TRBD1,CASSARQGAHEQYF,TGTGCCAGCTCAGCAAGACAGGGGGCCCACGAGCAGTACTTC
TRBJ1-5,TRBV2,.,CASSVSNQPQHF,TGTGCCAGCAGTGTCTCCAATCAGCCCCAGCATTTT
TRBJ1-1,TRBV10-3,TRBD1,CAISEQTGGGTEAFF,TGTGCCATCAGTGAACAGACAGGGGGTGGGACTGAAGCTTTCTTT
TRBJ2-7,TRBV7-9,.,CASSLIGVAEQYF,TGTGCCAGCAGCTTAATAGGGGTCGCGGAGCAGTACTTC
TRBJ1-5,TRBV11-3,.,CASSLAHAGSNQPQHF,TGTGCCAGCAGCTTAGCTCATGCAGGTAGCAATCAGCCCCAGCATTTT
TRBJ2-3,TRBV2,.,CASRARGSTDTQYF,TGTGCCAGCAGGGCCAGGGGAAGCACAGATACGCAGTATTTT
TRBJ2-2,TRBV19,.,CASKSNTGELFF,TGTGCCAGTAAGTCTAACACCGGGGAGCTGTTTTTT
TRBJ1-3,TRBV6-1,.,CASSETRDTIYF,TGTGCCAGCAGTGAAACCCGCGACACCATATATTTT
TRBJ1-5,TRBV28,.,CASSSGLYSNQPQHF,TGTGCCAGCAGTTCGGGACTGTATAGCAATCAGCCCCAGCATTTT
TRBJ2-7,TRBV28,.,CASSSAGAVAYEQYF,TGTGCCAGCAGTTCCGCAGGGGCGGTTGCCTACGAGCAGTACTTC
TRBJ1-3,TRBV25-1,.,CASRAGAGNTIYF,TGTGCCAGCAGGGCAGGGGCTGGAAACACCATATATTTT
TRBJ2-2,TRBV9,.,CASSVDRSDTGELFF,TGTGCCAGCAGCGTTGACAGGAGCGACACCGGGGAGCTGTTTTTT
TRBJ2-2,TRBV7-6,.,CASSSIYPTGELFF,TGTGCCAGCAGCTCTATTTATCCAACCGGGGAGCTGTTTTTT
TRBJ2-7,TRBV28,.,CASTPPRVSYEQYF,TGTGCCAGCACACCCCCCCGGGTCTCCTACGAGCAGTACTTC
TRBJ1-1,TRBV5-1,TRBD1,CTSSSGQGATEAFF,TGCACCAGCAGCTCCGGACAGGGGGCCACTGAAGCTTTCTTT